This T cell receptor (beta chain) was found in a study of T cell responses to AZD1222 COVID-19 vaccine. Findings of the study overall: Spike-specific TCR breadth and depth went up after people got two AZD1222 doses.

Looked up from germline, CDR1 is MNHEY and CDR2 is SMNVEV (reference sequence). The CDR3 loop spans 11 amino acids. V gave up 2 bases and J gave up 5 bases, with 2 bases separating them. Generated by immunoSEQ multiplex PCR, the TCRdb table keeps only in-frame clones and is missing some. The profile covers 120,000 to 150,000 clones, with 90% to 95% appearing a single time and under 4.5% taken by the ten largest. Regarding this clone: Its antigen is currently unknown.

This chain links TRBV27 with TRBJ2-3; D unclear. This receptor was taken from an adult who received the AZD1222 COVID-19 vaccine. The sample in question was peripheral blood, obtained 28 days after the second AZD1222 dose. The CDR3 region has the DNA TGTGCCAGCAGTTTAGGAGATACGCAGTATTTT. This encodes CASSLGDTQYF.